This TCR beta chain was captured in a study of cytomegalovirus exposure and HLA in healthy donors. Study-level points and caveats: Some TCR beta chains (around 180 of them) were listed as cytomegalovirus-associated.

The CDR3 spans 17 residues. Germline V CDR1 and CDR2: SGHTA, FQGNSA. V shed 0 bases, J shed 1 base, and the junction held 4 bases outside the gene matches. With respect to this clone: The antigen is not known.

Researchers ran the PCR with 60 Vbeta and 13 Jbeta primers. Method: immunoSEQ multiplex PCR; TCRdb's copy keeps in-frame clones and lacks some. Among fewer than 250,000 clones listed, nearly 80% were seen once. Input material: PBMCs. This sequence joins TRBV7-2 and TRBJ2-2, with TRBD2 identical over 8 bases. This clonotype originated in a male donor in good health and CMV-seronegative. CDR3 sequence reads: CASSLALTSVNTGELFF. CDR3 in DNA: TGTGCCAGCAGCTTAGCCCTGACTAGCGTGAACACCGGGGAGCTGTTTTTT.